This entry lists 26 T cell receptor beta chains sequenced from one sample in a study of shared clonotypes between healthy human individuals. TCRdb's table, derived via immunoSEQ multiplex PCR, lists solely in-frame clones and lacks some. The sample lists about 750,000 clones, roughly 92% occurring once. Naive CD8 cells were CD45RO-negative, positively selected for CCR7, excluding terminally differentiated effector memory CD45RA+ cells. Sequencing was carried out using naive CD8+ T cells sorted from blood. The receptors stem from a man aged 30 to 45 in good health.

The J gene is TRBJ2-1, the V gene TRBV2, with D possibly matching TRBD2 (5 bases). The V gene lost 2 bases and the J gene lost 2 bases, with 13 bases spanning the gap. CDR3 length: 16 amino acids. Germline CDR1 reads SNHLY; CDR2 reads FYNNEI. CDR3 coding DNA: TGTGCCAGCAGTGAACCGGGGAGTGTGCCCTACAATGAGCAGTTCTTC. Protein: CASSEPGSVPYNEQFF.

The chain couples TRBV30 to TRBJ2-3, with 7 bases that match TRBD2. Germline lookup yields CDR1 GTSNPN and CDR2 SVGIG (reference sequence). The length of the CDR3 is 18 residues. Losses at the gene ends were 3 bases for V and 2 bases for J; bases not matched to a gene: 17. This chain's CDR3 is CAWSGLAADTLITDTQYF. The CDR3 nucleotides are TGTGCCTGGAGCGGGCTAGCGGCAGATACTCTGATCACAGATACGCAGTATTTT.

CDR3 loop: CASSPSPVLAGDNEQFF. Written as DNA, the CDR3 is TGTGCCAGCTCACCATCGCCAGTACTAGCGGGAGACAATGAGCAGTTCTTC. The chain joins TRBV18 to TRBJ2-1; the match to TRBD2 covers 11 bases. The ends lost 2 bases at V and 5 bases at J; junction bases unmatched: 8. The CDR3 runs 17 residues. Germline-derived CDR1 and CDR2 are KGHSH and LQKENI. Drawing the rest from reference TRBV18 and TRBJ2-1, the complete variable domain is NAGVMQNPRHLVRRRGQEARLRCSPMKGHSHVYWYRQLPEEGLKFMVYLQKENIIDESGMPKERFSAEFPKEGPSILRIQQVVRGDSAAYFCASSPSPVLAGDNEQFFGPGTRLTVL.

This chain links TRBV13 with TRBJ2-2; 13 nucleotides match TRBD2. Germline V gives CDR1 PRHDT, CDR2 FYEKMQ (reference sequence). The CDR3 extends over 20 amino acids. With 4 bases clipped from V and 3 bases from J, the junction kept 14 bases outside the gene matches. The CDR3 here is CASSYTWGLAGSLDTGELFF. CDR3 coding DNA: TGTGCCAGCAGCTACACTTGGGGACTAGCGGGAAGTCTTGACACCGGGGAGCTGTTTTTT.

The CDR3 protein is CASSFPMGTGGGYEQYF. The CDR3 bases are TGTGCCAGCAGCTTCCCTATGGGGACAGGGGGCGGGTACGAGCAGTACTTC. The V and J genes are TRBV7-2 and TRBJ2-7, with 12 bases that match TRBD1. The CDR3 covers 17 residues. CDR1 is SGHTA, CDR2 FQGNSA, per germline. V shed 3 bases and J 4 bases; nucleotides not matched to a gene: 10.

CDR3 region: CASSLDSPNQPQHF. As DNA, the CDR3 is TGCGCCAGCAGCTTAGACTCGCCCAATCAGCCCCAGCATTTT. The gene calls are TRBV5-1 and TRBJ1-5; D unclear. CDR1 and CDR2 from the germline V gene are SGHRS and YFSETQ. The CDR3 loop spans 14 amino acids. The germline V and J ends were trimmed by 2 bases and 3 bases, with 9 bases remaining between them.

J is TRBJ1-1 and V is TRBV11-2; D perhaps matches TRBD1 (6 bases). Trimming left V 5 bases short and J 2 bases short, with 21 bases between. Per germline, CDR1 SGHAT and CDR2 FQNNGV. CDR3 length equals 17 residues. CDR3 sequence (DNA): TGTGCCAGCAGCCCGTATCGGGACACCGGCTTCAACACTGAAGCTTTCTTT. As protein: CASSPYRDTGFNTEAFF.

V and J are TRBV7-3 and TRBJ2-3; D remains unclear. V lost 6 bases and J 0 bases, leaving 13 bases between the germline ends. This CDR3 is 15 amino acids long. The germline gives CDR1 SGHTA, CDR2 FQGTGA. Here the CDR3 DNA reads TGTGCCAGCAGTCCCCTCACTTCTAGCACAGATACGCAGTATTTT. Translated, it gives CASSPLTSSTDTQYF.

This chain uses TRBV5-6 with TRBJ2-7; a possible D gene is TRBD2 (5 bases). Trimming left V 0 bases short and J 6 bases short, with 10 bases between. The germline CDR1 and CDR2 sequences are SGHDT and YYEEEE. CDR3 length equals 13 residues. Written as DNA, the CDR3 is TGTGCCAGCAGCTTGGGAGGGTCGGTCGAGCAGTACTTC. The encoded protein is CASSLGGSVEQYF.

This chain connects TRBV9 to TRBJ1-5, with TRBD1 as a possible D gene (5 bases). Trimming took off 3 bases at V and 7 bases at J, with 14 bases between the two ends. The CDR3 sequence is 14 residues long. From germline, CDR1 is SGDLS and CDR2 YYNGEE. The CDR3 DNA reads as TGTGCCAGCAGCGAGGGAGGGGTATTCCAGCCCCAGCATTTT. This gives the protein CASSEGGVFQPQHF.

The V call is TRBV27, the J call TRBJ1-2, with D uncertain. This CDR3 is built from 17 residues. The germline gives CDR1 MNHEY, CDR2 SMNVEV (reference sequence). The V gene lost 4 bases and the J gene lost 7 bases, with 25 bases spanning the gap. The CDR3, as DNA: TGTGCCAGCAGTTGGCGGGCTTTAGGTGCGGGCTCTTCTGGCTACACCTTC. Protein: CASSWRALGAGSSGYTF.

The gene calls are TRBV21-1 and TRBJ1-2. TRBV21-1 is assigned pseudogene status. The CDR3 has 15 residues. This CDR3 is CASSKVNHKDHGYTF. Here the CDR3 DNA reads TGTGCCAGCAGCAAAGTTAACCATAAAGACCATGGCTACACCTTC.

V is TRBV7-9 and J is TRBJ1-3; no clear D. Germline-derived CDR1 and CDR2 are SEHNR and FQNEAQ (reference sequence). Trimming removed 1 base from V and 0 bases from J, with 7 bases in between. The CDR3 consists of 15 residues. This chain's CDR3 is CASSLEVSSGNTIYF. The CDR3 DNA follows: TGTGCCAGCAGCTTAGAGGTTTCCTCTGGAAACACCATATATTTT.

A single count supports this clone. This chain joins TRBV19 and TRBJ2-2; TRBD1 or TRBD2 may be the D gene (7 bases each). CDR3 length: 17 amino acids. The germline CDR1 and CDR2 sequences are LNHDA and SQIVND (reference sequence). V was shortened by 4 bases and J by 1 base, with 16 bases between the two germline ends. CDR3 DNA sequence: TGTGCCAGTAGTAGAGGGGGCTCTAGCGGGAACACCGGGGAGCTGTTTTTT. Its protein is CASSRGGSSGNTGELFF.

The chain links TRBV5-1 to TRBJ2-7, with 14 bases identical to TRBD2. CDR3 length equals 17 residues. V gave up 4 bases and J gave up 0 bases; unmatched junction bases: 6. Germline loops: CDR1 SGHRS, CDR2 YFSETQ. CDR3 in DNA: TGCGCCAGCAGCATGACTAGCGGGAGGGCCAGCTCCTACGAGCAGTACTTC. Protein product: CASSMTSGRASSYEQYF. Together with reference TRBV5-1 and TRBJ2-7, the CDR3 gives the full variable domain: KAGVTQTPRYLIKTRGQQVTLSCSPISGHRSVSWYQQTPGQGLQFLFEYFSETQRNKGNFPGRFSGRQFSNSRSEMNVSTLELGDSALYLCASSMTSGRASSYEQYFGPGTRLTVT.

J is TRBJ2-5 and V is TRBV9, with D tentatively TRBD1 (5 bases). Germline V gene lookup returns CDR1 SGDLS and CDR2 YYNGEE. V dropped 6 bases and J dropped 0 bases, with 6 bases sitting between them. The CDR3 totals 12 residues. The CDR3 protein is CASKGDQETQYF. The CDR3 coding sequence is TGTGCCAGCAAAGGGGACCAAGAGACCCAGTACTTC.

The V call is TRBV5-4, the J call TRBJ2-3, with TRBD1 matching over 11 bases. Germline-derived CDR1 and CDR2 are SGHNT and YYREEE (reference sequence). The ends lost 5 bases at V and 4 bases at J; junction bases unmatched: 9. This CDR3 is 16 amino acids long. The CDR3, as DNA: TGTGCCAGCAGTCAGGACAGGGGGCTATTCCCAGATACGCAGTATTTT. It translates to CASSQDRGLFPDTQYF. Full variable domain (rest looked up from reference TRBV5-4 and TRBJ2-3): ETGVTQSPTHLIKTRGQQVTLRCSSQSGHNTVSWYQQALGQGPQFIFQYYREEENGRGNFPPRFSGLQFPNYSSELNVNALELDDSALYLCASSQDRGLFPDTQYFGPGTRLTVL.

The chain links TRBV6-5 to TRBJ2-2; weak D call: TRBD1 (6 bases). The CDR3 runs to 14 residues. Looked up from germline, CDR1 is MNHEY and CDR2 is SVGAGI. Trimming removed 7 bases from V and 6 bases from J, with 15 bases in between. As DNA, the CDR3 is TGTGCCAGCACCCCTAGACAGGTTGCCGGGGAGCTGTTTTTT. This translates into CASTPRQVAGELFF.

The chain has TRBV5-6 and TRBJ2-7; no firm D call. The germline CDR1 and CDR2 sequences are SGHDT and YYEEEE. Trimming pared 0 bases from V and 7 bases from J, leaving 8 bases between. This CDR3 has 12 residues. The chain's CDR3 is CASSLVTIEQYF. The CDR3 DNA sequence: TGTGCCAGCAGCTTGGTCACGATAGAGCAGTACTTC.

The rearrangement joins TRBV4-1 to TRBJ2-2; a possible D gene is TRBD1 (5 bases). With 6 bases removed from V and 7 bases from J, the gap between germline ends came to 15 bases. This CDR3 is built from 14 residues. The germline CDR1 and CDR2 sequences are MGHRA and YSYEKL. The CDR3 nucleotides are TGCGCCAGCAGGCTAGTAAGAACAGGCGGGGAGCTGTTTTTT. Encoded protein: CASRLVRTGGELFF.

The chain joins TRBV7-9 to TRBJ1-1, with D possibly matching TRBD1 (6 bases). This CDR3 spans 15 amino acids. Trimming removed 5 bases at V and 4 bases at J, with 17 bases between. CDR1 is SEHNR, CDR2 FQNEAQ, per germline (reference sequence). The CDR3 loop is CASSLPTGSATEAFF. CDR3 in DNA: TGTGCCAGCAGCCTCCCAACAGGGTCCGCCACTGAAGCTTTCTTT.

The rearrangement links TRBV4-1 to TRBJ2-5; 8 bases match TRBD1. Per the germline V gene, CDR1 is MGHRA and CDR2 is YSYEKL. The CDR3 is 17 amino acids. Losses at the gene ends were 3 bases for V and 1 base for J; bases not matched to a gene: 10. Here the CDR3 DNA reads TGCGCCAGCAGCCAGGGTTGGACAGGGCCAATCCAAGAGACCCAGTACTTC. Amino acids: CASSQGWTGPIQETQYF.

The chain uses TRBV11-2 and TRBJ2-1, with TRBD2 matching over 10 bases. CDR1 and CDR2 from the germline V gene are SGHAT and FQNNGV. With V trimmed by 4 bases and J by 4 bases, 7 bases remained unmatched. This CDR3 has 16 amino acids. The CDR3 region has the DNA TGTGCCAGCAGCTCCCAGGGGACTAGCGTATACAATGAGCAGTTCTTC. It translates to CASSSQGTSVYNEQFF.

This clone was counted a single time. This chain's CDR3 is CAISEGGGSGYNEQFF. CDR3 DNA sequence: TGTGCCATCAGTGAAGGCGGGGGATCAGGCTACAATGAGCAGTTCTTC. The chain joins TRBV10-3 to TRBJ2-1, with 7 nucleotides matching TRBD2. V was pared by 3 bases and J by 3 bases, with 8 bases of the junction left unmatched. CDR1 and CDR2 from the germline V gene are ENHRY and SYGVKD. The CDR3 has 16 residues.

This clone was found a few times. The V gene is TRBV19, the J gene TRBJ2-1, with TRBD1 as a possible D gene (6 bases). V was clipped by 5 bases and J by 6 bases, with 14 bases between them. Per germline, CDR1 LNHDA and CDR2 SQIVND (reference sequence). CDR3 length: 14 amino acids. The CDR3 sequence: CASSPLTGPNEQFF. DNA for the CDR3: TGTGCCAGTAGTCCCCTGACAGGCCCCAATGAGCAGTTCTTC.

The V and J genes are TRBV27 and TRBJ1-2, with TRBD1 matching 9 bases. Germline V gene data show CDR1 as MNHEY and CDR2 as SMNVEV (reference sequence). Losses at the gene ends were 3 bases for V and 8 bases for J; bases not matched to a gene: 13. The CDR3 is made up of 16 amino acids. The CDR3 spells CASSFIRDRVLGGYTF. The CDR3 nucleotides are TGTGCCAGCAGTTTCATCCGGGACAGGGTTTTGGGCGGCTACACCTTC.